The entry below describes one T cell receptor beta chain. The entry originates in a study of regulatory T cells in long-lasting Graves disease. The CDR3 sequence is 20 residues long. Trimming removed 6 bases from V and 0 bases from J; junction bases left unmatched: 12. Time point meaning: newly diagnosed GD, antithyroid drugs for less than 3 months. Researchers made the TCR library from RNA that was extracted from PBMCs. Researchers made TCR beta libraries by using iRepertoire HTBI primers and running Arm-PCR on CDR3 regions. MiXCR, run by TCRdb on the multiplex PCR reads, gives a single entry per CDR3 protein. Of fewer than 350,000 distinct CDR3 sequences listed, 18% were seen once; the top ten hold about two fifths.

The chain carries TRBV12-3 or TRBV12-4 and TRBJ2-3, with 16 bases lining up with TRBD2. This material consisted of peripheral blood mononuclear cells (PBMCs), taken at new diagnosis, from a patient treated with antithyroid drugs. The clonotype originates from a female donor with Graves disease. The CDR3 is CASRPKTRGLAGGSTDTQYF. CDR3 nucleotide sequence: TGTGCCAGCAGACCGAAAACCCGGGGACTAGCGGGAGGGAGCACAGATACGCAGTATTTT.